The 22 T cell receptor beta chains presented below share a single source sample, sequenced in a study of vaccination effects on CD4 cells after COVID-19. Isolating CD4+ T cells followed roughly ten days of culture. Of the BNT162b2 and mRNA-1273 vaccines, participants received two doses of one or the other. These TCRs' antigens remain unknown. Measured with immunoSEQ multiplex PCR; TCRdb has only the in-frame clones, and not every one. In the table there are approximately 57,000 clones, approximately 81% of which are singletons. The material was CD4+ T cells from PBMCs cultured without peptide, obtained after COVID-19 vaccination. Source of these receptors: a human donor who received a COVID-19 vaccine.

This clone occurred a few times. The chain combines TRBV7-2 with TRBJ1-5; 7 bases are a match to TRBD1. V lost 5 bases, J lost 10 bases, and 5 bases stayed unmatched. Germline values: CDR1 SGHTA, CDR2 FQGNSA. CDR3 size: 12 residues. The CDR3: CASSPRQGPQHF. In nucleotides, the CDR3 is TGTGCCAGCAGCCCCCGACAGGGCCCCCAGCATTTT.

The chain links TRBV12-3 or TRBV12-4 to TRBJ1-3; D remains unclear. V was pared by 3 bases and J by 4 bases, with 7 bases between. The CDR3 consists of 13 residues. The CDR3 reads CASSLRAGNTIYF. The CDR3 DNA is TGTGCCAGCAGTTTGAGGGCAGGAAACACCATATATTTT.

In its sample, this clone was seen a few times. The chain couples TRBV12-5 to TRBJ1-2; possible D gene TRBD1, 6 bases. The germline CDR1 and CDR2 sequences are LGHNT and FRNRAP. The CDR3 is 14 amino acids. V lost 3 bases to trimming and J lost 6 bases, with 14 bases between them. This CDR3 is CASGLIQGFDGYTF. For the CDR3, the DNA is TGTGCTAGTGGTTTAATACAGGGTTTTGATGGCTACACCTTC.

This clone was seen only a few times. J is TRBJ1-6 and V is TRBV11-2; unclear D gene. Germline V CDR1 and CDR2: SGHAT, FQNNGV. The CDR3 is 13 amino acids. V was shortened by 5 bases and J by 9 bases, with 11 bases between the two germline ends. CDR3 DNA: TGTGCCAGCAGCCCCGGTTGGTCTTCACCCCTCCACTTT. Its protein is CASSPGWSSPLHF.

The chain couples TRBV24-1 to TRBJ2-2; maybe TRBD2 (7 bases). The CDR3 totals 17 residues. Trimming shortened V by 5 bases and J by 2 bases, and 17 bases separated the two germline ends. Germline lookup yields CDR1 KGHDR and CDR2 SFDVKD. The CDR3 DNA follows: TGTGCCACCAGTGCCTTTGCGGGGGCGGGAAACACCGGGGAGCTGTTTTTT. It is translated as CATSAFAGAGNTGELFF.

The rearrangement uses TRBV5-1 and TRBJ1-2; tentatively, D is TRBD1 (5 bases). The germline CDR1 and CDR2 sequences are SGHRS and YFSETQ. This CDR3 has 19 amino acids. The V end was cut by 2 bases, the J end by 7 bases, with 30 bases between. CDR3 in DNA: TGCGCCAGCAGCTTCCCCGGGGGAACCAAACCCCGAGGGAAGCGTGGCTACACCTTC. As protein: CASSFPGGTKPRGKRGYTF.

The DNA of the CDR3 is TGCGCCAGCAGCCCAGGTGGCAAGATGAACACTGAAGCTTTCTTT. Its protein product is CASSPGGKMNTEAFF. The V call is TRBV4-3, the J call TRBJ1-1; D gene unclear. CDR1 is LGHNA and CDR2 is YSLEER in the germline V gene. The CDR3 is made up of 15 amino acids. Between the trimmed V and J ends, which lost 4 bases and 0 bases, there was a span of 12 bases.

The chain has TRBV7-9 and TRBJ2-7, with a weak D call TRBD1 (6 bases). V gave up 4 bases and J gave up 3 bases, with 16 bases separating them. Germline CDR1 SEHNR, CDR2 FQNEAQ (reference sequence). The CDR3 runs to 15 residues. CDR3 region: CASSSDNRDRYEQYF. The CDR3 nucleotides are TGTGCCAGCAGCTCAGACAACAGGGATCGCTACGAGCAGTACTTC. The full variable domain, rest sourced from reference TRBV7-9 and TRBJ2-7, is DTGVSQNPRHKITKRGQNVTFRCDPISEHNRLYWYRQTLGQGPEFLTYFQNEAQLEKSRLLSDRFSAERPKGSFSTLEIQRTEQGDSAMYLCASSSDNRDRYEQYFGPGTRLTVT.

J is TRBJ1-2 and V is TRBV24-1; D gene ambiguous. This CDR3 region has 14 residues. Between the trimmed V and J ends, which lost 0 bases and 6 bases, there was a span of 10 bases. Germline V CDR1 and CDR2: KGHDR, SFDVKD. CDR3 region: CATSDLGTEDGYTF. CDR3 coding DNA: TGTGCCACCAGTGATTTGGGTACAGAGGATGGCTACACCTTC.

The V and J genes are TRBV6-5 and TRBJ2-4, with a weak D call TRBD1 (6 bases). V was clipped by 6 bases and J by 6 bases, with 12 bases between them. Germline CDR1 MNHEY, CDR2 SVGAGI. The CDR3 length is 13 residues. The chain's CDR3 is CASRQGTRNIQYF. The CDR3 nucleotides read TGTGCCAGCAGACAGGGTACGAGAAACATTCAGTACTTC.

Written as DNA, the CDR3 is TGTGCCAGCAGCGTAGGTGGCAGGGGCAACGAGCAGTACTTC. Protein sequence: CASSVGGRGNEQYF. The chain is built from TRBV9 and TRBJ2-7; D possibly corresponds to TRBD1 (6 bases). The V gene's germline CDR1 is SGDLS and CDR2 YYNGEE. This CDR3 is built from 14 residues. V lost 0 bases to trimming and J lost 5 bases, with 12 bases between them.

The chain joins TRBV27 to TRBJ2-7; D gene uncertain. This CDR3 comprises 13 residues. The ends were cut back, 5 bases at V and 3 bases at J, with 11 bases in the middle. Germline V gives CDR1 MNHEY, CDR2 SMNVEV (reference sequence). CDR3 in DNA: TGTGCCAGCAGTCCGACACCGGACTACGAGCAGTACTTC. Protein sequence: CASSPTPDYEQYF.

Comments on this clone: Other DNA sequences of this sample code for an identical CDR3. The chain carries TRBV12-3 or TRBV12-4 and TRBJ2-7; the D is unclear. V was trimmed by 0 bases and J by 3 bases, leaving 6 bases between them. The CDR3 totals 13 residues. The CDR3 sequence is CASSLAVDYEQYF. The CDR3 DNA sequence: TGTGCCAGCAGTTTAGCGGTGGACTACGAGCAGTACTTC.

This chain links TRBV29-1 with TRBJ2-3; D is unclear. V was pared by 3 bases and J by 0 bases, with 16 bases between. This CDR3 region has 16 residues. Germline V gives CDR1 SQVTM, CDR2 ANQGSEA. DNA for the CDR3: TGCAGCGTTGATCGAAGGTTGTCCCTCAGCACAGATACGCAGTATTTT. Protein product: CSVDRRLSLSTDTQYF.

The DNA of the CDR3 is TGTGCCAGCATAGAGCCGCCTGACGAGCAGTACTTC. Protein product: CASIEPPDEQYF. The chain is built from TRBV6-5 and TRBJ2-7; no clear D gene. Trimming left V 7 bases short and J 5 bases short, with 12 bases between. Germline V gene sequence: CDR1 MNHEY, CDR2 SVGAGI. The CDR3 runs 12 residues.

Here the CDR3 DNA reads TGTGCCATCAGTGAGTGGGGGGAAACCAATGAGCAGTTCTTC. It codes for CAISEWGETNEQFF. The J gene is TRBJ2-1, the V gene TRBV10-3; perhaps TRBD2 as D (6 bases). CDR1 is ENHRY and CDR2 is SYGVKD in the germline V gene. V lost 1 base, J lost 6 bases, and 10 bases lay in between. The CDR3 loop spans 14 amino acids.

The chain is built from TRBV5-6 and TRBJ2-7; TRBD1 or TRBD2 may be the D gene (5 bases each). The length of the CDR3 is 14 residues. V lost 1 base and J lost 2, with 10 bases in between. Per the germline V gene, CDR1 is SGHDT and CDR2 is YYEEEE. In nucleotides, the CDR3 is TGTGCCAGCAGCTTGCAAGGGACCGCCTACGAGCAGTACTTC. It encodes CASSLQGTAYEQYF.

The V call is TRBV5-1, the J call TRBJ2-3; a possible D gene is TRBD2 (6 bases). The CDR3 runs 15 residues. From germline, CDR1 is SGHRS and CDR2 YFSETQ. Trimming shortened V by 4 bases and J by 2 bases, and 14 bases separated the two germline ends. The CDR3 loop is CASSRIAEITDTQYF. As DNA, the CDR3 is TGCGCCAGCAGCCGAATAGCGGAAATCACAGATACGCAGTATTTT.

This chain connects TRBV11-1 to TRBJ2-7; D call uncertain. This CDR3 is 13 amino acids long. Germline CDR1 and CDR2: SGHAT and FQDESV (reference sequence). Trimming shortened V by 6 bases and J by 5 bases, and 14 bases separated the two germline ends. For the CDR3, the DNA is TGTGCCAGCAGGTCCGGGCTGGGCGACGAGCAGTACTTC. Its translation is CASRSGLGDEQYF. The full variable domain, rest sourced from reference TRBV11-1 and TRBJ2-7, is EAEVAQSPRYKITEKSQAVAFWCDPISGHATLYWYRQILGQGPELLVQFQDESVVDDSQLPKDRFSAERLKGVDSTLKIQPAELGDSAMYLCASRSGLGDEQYFGPGTRLTVT.

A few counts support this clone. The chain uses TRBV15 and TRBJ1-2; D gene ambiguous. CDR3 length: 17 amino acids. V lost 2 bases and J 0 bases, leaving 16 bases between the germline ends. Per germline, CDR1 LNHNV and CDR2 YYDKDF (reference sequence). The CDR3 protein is CATSRSRAQTANYGYTF. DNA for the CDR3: TGTGCCACCAGCAGATCAAGGGCCCAAACAGCTAACTATGGCTACACCTTC.

The CDR3 region is CASSLEGGDQPQHF. CDR3 nucleotide sequence: TGCGCCAGCAGCTTGGAGGGAGGGGATCAGCCCCAGCATTTT. The V gene is TRBV5-1, the J gene TRBJ1-5; TRBD1 is a possible D gene (5 bases). V lost 0 bases to trimming and J lost 5 bases, with 9 bases between them. This CDR3 is 14 amino acids long. The germline V gene has CDR1 SGHRS and CDR2 YFSETQ. The full variable domain, rest sourced from reference TRBV5-1 and TRBJ1-5, is KAGVTQTPRYLIKTRGQQVTLSCSPISGHRSVSWYQQTPGQGLQFLFEYFSETQRNKGNFPGRFSGRQFSNSRSEMNVSTLELGDSALYLCASSLEGGDQPQHFGDGTRLSIL.

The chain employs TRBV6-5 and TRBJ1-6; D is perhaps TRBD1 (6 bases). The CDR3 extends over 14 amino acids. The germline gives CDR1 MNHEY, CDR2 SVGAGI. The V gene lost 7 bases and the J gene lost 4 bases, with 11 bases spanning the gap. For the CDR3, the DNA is TGTGCCAGCACCGAAGGACAGTATAATTCACCCCTCCACTTT. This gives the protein CASTEGQYNSPLHF.